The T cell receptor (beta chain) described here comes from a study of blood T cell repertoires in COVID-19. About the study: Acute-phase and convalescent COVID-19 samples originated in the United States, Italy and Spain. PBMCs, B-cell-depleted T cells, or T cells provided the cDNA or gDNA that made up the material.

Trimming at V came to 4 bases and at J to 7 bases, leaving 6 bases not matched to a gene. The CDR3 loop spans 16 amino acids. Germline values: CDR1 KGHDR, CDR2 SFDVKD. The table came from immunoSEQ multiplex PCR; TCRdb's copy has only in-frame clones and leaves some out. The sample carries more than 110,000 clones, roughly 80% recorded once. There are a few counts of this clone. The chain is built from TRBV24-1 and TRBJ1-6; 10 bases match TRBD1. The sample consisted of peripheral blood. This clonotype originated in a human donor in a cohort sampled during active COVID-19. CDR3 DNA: TGTGCCACCAGTGAACTCCTGACAGGGGGCAATTCACCCCTCCACTTT. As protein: CATSELLTGGNSPLHF.